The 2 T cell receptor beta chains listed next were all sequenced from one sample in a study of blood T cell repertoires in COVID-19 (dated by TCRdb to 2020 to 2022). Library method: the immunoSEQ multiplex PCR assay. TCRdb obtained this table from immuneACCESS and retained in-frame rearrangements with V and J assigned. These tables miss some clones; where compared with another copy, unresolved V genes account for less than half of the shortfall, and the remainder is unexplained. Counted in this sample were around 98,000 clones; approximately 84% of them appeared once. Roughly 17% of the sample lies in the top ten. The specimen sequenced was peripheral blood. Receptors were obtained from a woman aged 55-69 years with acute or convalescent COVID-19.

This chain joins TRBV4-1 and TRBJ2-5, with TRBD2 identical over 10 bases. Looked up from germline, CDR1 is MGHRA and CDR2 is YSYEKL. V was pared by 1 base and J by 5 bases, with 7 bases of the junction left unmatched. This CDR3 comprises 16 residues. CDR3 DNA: TGCGCCAGCAGCCAAGGGGTAGCGGGGGGTGGCGAGACCCAGTACTTC. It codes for CASSQGVAGGGETQYF.

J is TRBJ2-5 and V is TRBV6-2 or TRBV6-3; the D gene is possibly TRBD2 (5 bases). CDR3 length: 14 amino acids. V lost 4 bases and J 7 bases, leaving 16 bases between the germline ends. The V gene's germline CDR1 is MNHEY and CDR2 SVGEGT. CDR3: CASSSVPRDGTQYF. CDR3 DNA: TGTGCCAGCAGTTCCGTACCGAGGGATGGGACCCAGTACTTC.